The T cell receptor beta chain under discussion was sequenced for a study of blood T cell repertoires in COVID-19. Germline loops: CDR1 LGHDT, CDR2 YNNKEL (reference sequence). The CDR3 length is 14 residues. Trimming removed 5 bases from V and 7 bases from J, with 15 bases in between. Per the authors' pipeline: Estimation of nucleated cell counts relied on the amplification of reference gene primers. TCRdb's table, derived via immunoSEQ multiplex PCR, lists solely in-frame clones and lacks some. That table is the source of V, J and clone size, and D and trimming were worked out from the DNA. The repertoire holds around 76,000 clones, with roughly 84% as singletons.

The TCR sequence derives from a man between 25 and 39 years old with COVID-19, enrolled during active disease. Sequences were obtained from peripheral blood. V and J are TRBV3-1 (or the pseudogene TRBV3-2) and TRBJ2-1, with a tentative D call TRBD2 (6 bases). The CDR3 bases are TGTGCCAGCAGCTCCCGACGGACTACGAATGAGCAGTTCTTC. It translates to CASSSRRTTNEQFF.